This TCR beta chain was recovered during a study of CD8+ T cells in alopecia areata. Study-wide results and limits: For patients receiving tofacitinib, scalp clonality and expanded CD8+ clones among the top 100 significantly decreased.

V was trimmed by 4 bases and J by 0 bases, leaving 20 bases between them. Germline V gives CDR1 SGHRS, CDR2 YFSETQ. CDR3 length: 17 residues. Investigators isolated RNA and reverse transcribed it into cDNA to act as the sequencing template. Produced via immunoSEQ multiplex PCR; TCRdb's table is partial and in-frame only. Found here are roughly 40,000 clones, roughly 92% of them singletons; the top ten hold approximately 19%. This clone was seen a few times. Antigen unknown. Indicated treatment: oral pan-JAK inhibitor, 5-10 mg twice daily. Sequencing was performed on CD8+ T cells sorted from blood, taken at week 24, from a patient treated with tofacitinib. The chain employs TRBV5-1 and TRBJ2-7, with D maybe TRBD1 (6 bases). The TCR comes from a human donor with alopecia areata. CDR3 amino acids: CASSQTAQGIGSYEQYF. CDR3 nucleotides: TGCGCCAGCAGCCAAACCGCTCAGGGGATAGGCTCCTACGAGCAGTACTTC. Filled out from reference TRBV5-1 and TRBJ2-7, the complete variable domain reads KAGVTQTPRYLIKTRGQQVTLSCSPISGHRSVSWYQQTPGQGLQFLFEYFSETQRNKGNFPGRFSGRQFSNSRSEMNVSTLELGDSALYLCASSQTAQGIGSYEQYFGPGTRLTVT.